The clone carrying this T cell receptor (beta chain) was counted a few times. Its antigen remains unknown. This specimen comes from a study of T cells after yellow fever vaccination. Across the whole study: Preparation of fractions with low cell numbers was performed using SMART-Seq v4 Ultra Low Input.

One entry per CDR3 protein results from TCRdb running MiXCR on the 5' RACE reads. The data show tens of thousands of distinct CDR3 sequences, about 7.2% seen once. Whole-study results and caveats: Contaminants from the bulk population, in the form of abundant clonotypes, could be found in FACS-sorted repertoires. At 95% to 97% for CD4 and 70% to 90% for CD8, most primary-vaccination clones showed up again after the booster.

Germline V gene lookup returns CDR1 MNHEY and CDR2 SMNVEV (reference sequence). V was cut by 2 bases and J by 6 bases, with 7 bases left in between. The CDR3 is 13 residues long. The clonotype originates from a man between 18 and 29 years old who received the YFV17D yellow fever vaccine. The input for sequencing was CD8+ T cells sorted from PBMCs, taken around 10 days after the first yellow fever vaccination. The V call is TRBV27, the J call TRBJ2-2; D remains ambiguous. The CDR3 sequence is CASSLGVAGELFF. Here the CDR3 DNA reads TGTGCCAGCAGTTTAGGGGTTGCCGGGGAGCTGTTTTTT.